This TCR beta chain was obtained from a study of blood T cell repertoires in COVID-19. Study background: Researchers got acute and convalescent COVID-19 samples from the United States, Italy and Spain.

As originally analysed: The assay estimated nucleated cells by amplifying reference gene primers. The assay was immunoSEQ multiplex PCR, and TCRdb's table has in-frame clones only and misses some. That table furnishes V, J and clone size, whereas the DNA furnished D and trimming. The sample contains fewer than 250,000 clones, roughly 81% of which appear only once. The CDR3 contains 16 residues. J gave up 5 bases and V 5 bases, and 8 bases lay outside the gene matches. Germline-derived CDR1 and CDR2 are KGHDR and SFDVKD. The sample comprised peripheral blood. V and J are TRBV24-1 and TRBJ1-2; 12 nucleotides align to TRBD1. The receptor comes from a man aged 50 to 60 with acute or convalescent COVID-19. CDR3: CATSVKKGQGAYGYTF. In DNA, the CDR3 is TGTGCCACCAGTGTTAAAAAGGGACAGGGGGCTTATGGCTACACCTTC.